This T cell receptor (beta chain) appears in the sequencing data of a study of T cell repertoires in cytomegalovirus infection. About the study: Both CMV infection and a matching HLA type were indicated by public TCR beta signatures.

This clonotype was seen a handful of times. The target antigen is unknown. The CDR3 contains 17 residues. From germline, CDR1 is MDHEN and CDR2 SYDVKM. Unmatched junction bases numbered 15, after V lost 5 bases and J lost 6 bases. TCRdb recomputed calls from the reads with MiXCR, one row per CDR3 protein. The repertoire has some 350,000 distinct CDR3 sequences, about a third of them found once; the top ten carry about 13%. The sequence was obtained from a human donor in good health (CMV status not recorded). Some clones in this sample may be carry-over from other donors' samples. Sequenced here: cultured PBMCs, sampled from culture after CMV antigen stimulation. The chain couples TRBV28 to TRBJ2-7; 11 positions match TRBD2. In DNA form, the CDR3 reads TGTGCCAGCAGTGTCGTAGCGGGAGGGCCAGGATACGGCGAGCAGTACTTC. This codes for CASSVVAGGPGYGEQYF.